The present T cell receptor (beta chain) was sequenced within a study of blood T cell repertoires in COVID-19. The data were produced by immunoSEQ multiplex PCR, yet TCRdb's version contains in-frame clones alone and is incomplete. The sample has tens of thousands of clones; around 87% are singletons. The CDR3 covers 16 residues. With V trimmed by 2 bases and J by 5 bases, 8 bases remained unmatched. CDR1 KGHDR and CDR2 SFDVKD come from the germline V gene. V gene TRBV24-1 combines with J gene TRBJ2-1; 7 positions agree with TRBD2. The sequence came from a man in his forties with acute or convalescent COVID-19. Sample: peripheral blood. For the CDR3, the DNA is TGTGCCACCAGTGATTCGGCTAGCGGATTCAACAATGAGCAGTTCTTC. It yields the protein CATSDSASGFNNEQFF.